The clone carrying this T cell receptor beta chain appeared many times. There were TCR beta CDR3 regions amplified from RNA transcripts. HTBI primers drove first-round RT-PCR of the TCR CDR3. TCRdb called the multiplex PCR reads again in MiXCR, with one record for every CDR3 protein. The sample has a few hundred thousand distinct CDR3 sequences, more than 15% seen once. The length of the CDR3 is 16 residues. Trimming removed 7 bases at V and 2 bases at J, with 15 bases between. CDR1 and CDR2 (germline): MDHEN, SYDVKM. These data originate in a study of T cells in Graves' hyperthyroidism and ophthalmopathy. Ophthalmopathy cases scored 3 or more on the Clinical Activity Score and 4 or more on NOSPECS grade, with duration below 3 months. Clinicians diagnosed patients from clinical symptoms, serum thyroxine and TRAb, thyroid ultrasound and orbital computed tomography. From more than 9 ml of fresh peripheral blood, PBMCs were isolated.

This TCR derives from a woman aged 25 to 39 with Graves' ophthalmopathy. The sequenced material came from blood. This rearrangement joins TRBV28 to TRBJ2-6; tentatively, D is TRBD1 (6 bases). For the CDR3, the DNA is TGTGCCAGCACCGAATTTGGGGGCGCTGGGGCCAACGTCCTGACTTTC. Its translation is CASTEFGGAGANVLTF.